The clone carrying this T cell receptor beta chain was detected many times. The data originate from a study of T-cell reconstitution after alpha-beta-depleted transplantation in children. Unique molecular identifiers were incorporated into the prepared TCRbeta library. TCRdb re-analysed the PCR reads in MiXCR, keeping a single row per CDR3 protein. The sample yields some 200,000 distinct CDR3 sequences, about 6.8% seen once. The clonotype comes from a human donor who donated a stem cell graft to a child with Wiskott-Aldrich syndrome. The sequenced sample was PBMCs from the stem cell graft donor, obtained from the stem cell graft.

This CDR3 reads CASIGAGETQETQYF. The DNA of the CDR3 is TGTGCCAGCATTGGAGCGGGGGAAACCCAAGAGACCCAGTACTTC. The rearrangement joins TRBV28 to TRBJ2-5; TRBD2 matches 8 bases. Germline V lookup: CDR1 MDHEN, CDR2 SYDVKM. The length of the CDR3 is 15 residues. The V and J ends lost 7 bases and 1 base, in that order; junction bases with no gene match: 8. Supplemented by reference TRBV28 and TRBJ2-5, the full variable domain reads DVKVTQSSRYLVKRTGEKVFLECVQDMDHENMFWYRQDPGLGLRLIYFSYDVKMKEKGDIPEGYSVSREKKERFSLILESASTNQTSMYLCASIGAGETQETQYFGPGTRLLVL.